Below, 5 T cell receptor beta chains from the same sample are listed, as sequenced in a study of identical twins. MiXCR, run by TCRdb on the 5' RACE reads, gives a single entry per CDR3 protein. The sample lists 690,000 or so distinct CDR3 sequences, 8.5% to 9.5% occurring once. These data are also associated with another study on yellow fever vaccine responses in identical twins.

The sequenced sample was PBMCs. The receptors here all came from a woman aged 18-29 years in good health.

This chain uses TRBV29-1 with TRBJ2-7, with a weak D call TRBD2 (6 bases). V lost 7 bases and J 6 bases, leaving 16 bases between the germline ends. This CDR3 contains 12 residues. Per germline, CDR1 SQVTM and CDR2 ANQGSEA. The CDR3 bases are TGCAGCGCCTCCACGGGGGTGGGCGAGCAGTACTTC. This codes for CSASTGVGEQYF.

At least ten counts were recorded for this clonotype. This chain joins TRBV20-1 and TRBJ2-7, with a possible D match to TRBD1 (6 bases). This CDR3 is built from 11 residues. The ends were cut back, 3 bases at V and 11 bases at J, with 14 bases in the middle. Germline V gives CDR1 DFQATT, CDR2 SNEGSKA (reference sequence). CDR3 in DNA: TGCAGTGCTAGGAGTCCGGGACAAGAGTACTTC. This encodes CSARSPGQEYF.

The rearrangement links TRBV7-9 to TRBJ2-3, with 9 bases identical to TRBD2. This CDR3 is built from 16 residues. After removal of 1 base from V and 10 bases from J, the junction contained 12 bases not matched to a gene. Germline CDR1 reads SEHNR; CDR2 reads FQNEAQ (reference sequence). DNA for the CDR3: TGTGCCAGCAGCTTAGAGGGCGGGGGGGCCATTCCGGCGCAGTATTTT. Its protein product is CASSLEGGGAIPAQYF.

A word on this clonotype: This could be a read error, since a much larger clone is one nucleotide away. Here the CDR3 reads CAIGTGDPRAGELFF. Here the CDR3 DNA reads TGTGCCATCGGGACTGGCGACCCTCGGGCCGGGGAGCTGTTTTTT. The V gene is TRBV10-3, the J gene TRBJ2-2; D possibly corresponds to TRBD2 (6 bases). Looked up from germline, CDR1 is ENHRY and CDR2 is SYGVKD. This CDR3 has 15 amino acids. With 8 bases removed from V and 6 bases from J, the gap between germline ends came to 19 bases.

Ten or more counts support this clonotype. V is TRBV12-5 and J is TRBJ2-3, with TRBD2 identical over 9 bases. The CDR3 length is 16 residues. V trimming: 5 bases; J trimming: 3 bases; junction bases outside the gene matches: 9. Germline V lookup: CDR1 LGHNT, CDR2 FRNRAP. This CDR3 reads CASGLARTSDTDTQYF. The CDR3, as DNA: TGTGCTAGTGGTCTGGCCCGGACTAGCGATACAGATACGCAGTATTTT.